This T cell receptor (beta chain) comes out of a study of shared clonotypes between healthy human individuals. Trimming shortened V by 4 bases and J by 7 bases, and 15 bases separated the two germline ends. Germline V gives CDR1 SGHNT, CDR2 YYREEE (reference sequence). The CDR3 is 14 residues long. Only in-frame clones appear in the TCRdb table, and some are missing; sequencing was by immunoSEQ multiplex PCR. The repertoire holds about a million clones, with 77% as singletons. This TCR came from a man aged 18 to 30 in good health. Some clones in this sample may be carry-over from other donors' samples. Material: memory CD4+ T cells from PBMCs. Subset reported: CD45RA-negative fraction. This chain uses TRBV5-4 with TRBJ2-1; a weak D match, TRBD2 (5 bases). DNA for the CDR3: TGTGCCAGCAGCCCGGAAACTAGTTCTAATGAGCAGTTCTTC. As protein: CASSPETSSNEQFF. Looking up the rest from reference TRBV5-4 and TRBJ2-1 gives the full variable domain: ETGVTQSPTHLIKTRGQQVTLRCSSQSGHNTVSWYQQALGQGPQFIFQYYREEENGRGNFPPRFSGLQFPNYSSELNVNALELDDSALYLCASSPETSSNEQFFGPGTRLTVL.